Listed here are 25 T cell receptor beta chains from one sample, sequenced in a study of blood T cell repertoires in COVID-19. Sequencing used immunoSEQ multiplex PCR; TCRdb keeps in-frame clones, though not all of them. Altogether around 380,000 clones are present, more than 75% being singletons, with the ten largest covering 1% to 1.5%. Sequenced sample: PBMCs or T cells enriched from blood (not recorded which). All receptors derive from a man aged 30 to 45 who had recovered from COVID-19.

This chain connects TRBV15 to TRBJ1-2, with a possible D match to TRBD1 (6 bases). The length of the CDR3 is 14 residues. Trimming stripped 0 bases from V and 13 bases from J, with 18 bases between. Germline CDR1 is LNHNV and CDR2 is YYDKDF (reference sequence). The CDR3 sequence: CATSRDSESTGPTF. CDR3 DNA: TGTGCCACCAGCAGAGACTCAGAATCGACAGGACCCACCTTC.

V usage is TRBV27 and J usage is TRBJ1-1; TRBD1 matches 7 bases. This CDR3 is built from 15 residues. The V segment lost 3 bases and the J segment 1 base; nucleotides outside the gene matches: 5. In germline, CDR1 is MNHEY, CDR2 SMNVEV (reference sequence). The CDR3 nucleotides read TGTGCCAGCAGTTTGTCCTGGGACAGGAACACTGAAGCTTTCTTT. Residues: CASSLSWDRNTEAFF.

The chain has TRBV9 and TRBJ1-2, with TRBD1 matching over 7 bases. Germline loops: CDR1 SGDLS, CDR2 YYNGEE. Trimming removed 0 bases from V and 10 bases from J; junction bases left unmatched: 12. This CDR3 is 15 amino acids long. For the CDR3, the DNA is TGTGCCAGCAGCGTAGTCGGCAGGGGGATGGTATACTACACCTTC. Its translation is CASSVVGRGMVYYTF.

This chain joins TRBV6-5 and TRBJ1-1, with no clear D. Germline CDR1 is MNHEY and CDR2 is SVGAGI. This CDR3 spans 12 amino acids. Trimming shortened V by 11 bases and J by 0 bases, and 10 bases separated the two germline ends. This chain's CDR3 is CAVQTVNTEAFF. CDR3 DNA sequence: TGTGCCGTTCAGACTGTGAACACTGAAGCTTTCTTT.

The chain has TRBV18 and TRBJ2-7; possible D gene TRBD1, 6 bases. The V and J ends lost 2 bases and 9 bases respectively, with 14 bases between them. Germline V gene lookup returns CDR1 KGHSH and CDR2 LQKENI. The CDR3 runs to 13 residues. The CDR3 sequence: CASSPSRDIGQYF. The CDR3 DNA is TGTGCCAGCTCACCATCTCGGGACATTGGGCAGTACTTC.

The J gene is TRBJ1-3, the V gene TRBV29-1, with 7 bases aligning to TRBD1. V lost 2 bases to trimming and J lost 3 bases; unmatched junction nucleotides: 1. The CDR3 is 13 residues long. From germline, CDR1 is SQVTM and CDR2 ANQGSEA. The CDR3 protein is CSVERDSGNTIYF. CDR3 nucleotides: TGCAGCGTTGAAAGGGACAGTGGAAACACCATATATTTT. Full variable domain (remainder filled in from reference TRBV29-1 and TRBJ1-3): SAVISQKPSRDICQRGTSLTIQCQVDSQVTMMFWYRQQPGQSLTLIATANQGSEATYESGFVIDKFPISRPNLTFSTLTVSNMSPEDSSIYLCSVERDSGNTIYFGEGSWLTVV.

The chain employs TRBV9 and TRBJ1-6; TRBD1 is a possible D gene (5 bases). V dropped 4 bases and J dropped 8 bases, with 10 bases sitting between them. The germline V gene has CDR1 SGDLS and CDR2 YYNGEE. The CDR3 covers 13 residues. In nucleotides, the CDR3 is TGTGCCAGCAGCCGCCAGGGTGATTCACCCCTCCACTTT. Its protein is CASSRQGDSPLHF.

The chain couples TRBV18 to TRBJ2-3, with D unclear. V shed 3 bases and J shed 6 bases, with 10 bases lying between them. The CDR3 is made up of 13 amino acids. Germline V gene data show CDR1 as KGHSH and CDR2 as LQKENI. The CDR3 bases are TGTGCCAGCTCACCTTCCCCAATGGATACGCAGTATTTT. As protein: CASSPSPMDTQYF.

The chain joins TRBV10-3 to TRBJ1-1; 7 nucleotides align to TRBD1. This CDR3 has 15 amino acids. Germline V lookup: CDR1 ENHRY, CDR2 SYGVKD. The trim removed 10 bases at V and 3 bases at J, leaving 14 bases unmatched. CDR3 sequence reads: CATLPSTGRYTEAFF. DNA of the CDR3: TGTGCCACCTTACCCTCGACAGGGAGGTACACTGAAGCTTTCTTT.

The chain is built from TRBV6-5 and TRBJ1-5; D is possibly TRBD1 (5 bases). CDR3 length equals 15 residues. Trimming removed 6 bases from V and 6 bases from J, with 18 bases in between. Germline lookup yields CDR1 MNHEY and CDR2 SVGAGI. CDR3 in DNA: TGTGCCAGCAGAACAACTCAGGGTATAGTTCAGCCCCAGCATTTT. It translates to CASRTTQGIVQPQHF.

The CDR3 here is CASSSGQGSGQPQHF. CDR3 sequence (DNA): TGCGCCAGCAGCTCGGGACAGGGGTCGGGGCAGCCCCAGCATTTT. The chain joins TRBV5-1 to TRBJ1-5, with TRBD1 identical over 10 bases. The ends lost 3 bases at V and 7 bases at J; junction bases unmatched: 7. The CDR3 is 15 residues long. The germline V gene has CDR1 SGHRS and CDR2 YFSETQ.

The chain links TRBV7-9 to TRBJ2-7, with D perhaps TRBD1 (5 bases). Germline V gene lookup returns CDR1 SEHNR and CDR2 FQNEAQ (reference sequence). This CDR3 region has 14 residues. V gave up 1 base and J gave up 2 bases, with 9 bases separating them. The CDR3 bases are TGTGCCAGCAGCTTAGAAGCAGGGCCCTACGAGCAGTACTTC. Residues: CASSLEAGPYEQYF.

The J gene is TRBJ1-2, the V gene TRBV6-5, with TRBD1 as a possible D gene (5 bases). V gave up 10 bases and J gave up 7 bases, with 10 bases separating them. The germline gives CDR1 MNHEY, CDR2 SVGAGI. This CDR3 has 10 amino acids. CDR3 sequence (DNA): TGTGCCACAGGGTTCGGTGGCTACACCTTC. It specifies CATGFGGYTF.

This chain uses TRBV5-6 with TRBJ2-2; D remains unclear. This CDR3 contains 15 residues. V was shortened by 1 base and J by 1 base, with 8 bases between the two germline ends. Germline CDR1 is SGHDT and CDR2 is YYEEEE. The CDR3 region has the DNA TGTGCCAGCAGCTTGCCCCCCGGGAACACCGGGGAGCTGTTTTTT. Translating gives CASSLPPGNTGELFF.

The CDR3: CASSGIGGYTF. Here the CDR3 DNA reads TGTGCCAGCAGCGGTATCGGTGGCTACACCTTC. This chain links TRBV9 with TRBJ1-2, with D unresolved. The V gene lost 3 bases and the J gene lost 7 bases, with 7 bases spanning the gap. This CDR3 comprises 11 residues. The germline V gene has CDR1 SGDLS and CDR2 YYNGEE. Supplemented by reference TRBV9 and TRBJ1-2, the full variable domain reads DSGVTQTPKHLITATGQRVTLRCSPRSGDLSVYWYQQSLDQGLQFLIQYYNGEERAKGNILERFSAQQFPDLHSELNLSSLELGDSALYFCASSGIGGYTFGSGTRLTVV.

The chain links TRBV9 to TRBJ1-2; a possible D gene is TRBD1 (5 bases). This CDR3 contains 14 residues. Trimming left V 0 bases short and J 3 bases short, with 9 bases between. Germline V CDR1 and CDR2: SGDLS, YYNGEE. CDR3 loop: CASSVESRDYGYTF. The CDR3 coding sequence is TGTGCCAGCAGCGTAGAGAGCAGGGACTATGGCTACACCTTC.

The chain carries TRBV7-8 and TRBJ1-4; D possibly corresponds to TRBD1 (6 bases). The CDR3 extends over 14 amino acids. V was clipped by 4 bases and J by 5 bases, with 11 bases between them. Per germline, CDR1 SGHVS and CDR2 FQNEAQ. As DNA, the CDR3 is TGTGCCAGCAGCTCGACAGGTGGAAATGAAAAACTGTTTTTT. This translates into CASSSTGGNEKLFF.

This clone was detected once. CDR3 region: CASSQGYTGTTNEKLFF. Here the CDR3 DNA reads TGTGCCAGCAGCCAGGGCTACACGGGAACAACTAATGAAAAACTGTTTTTT. The V gene is TRBV4-2, the J gene TRBJ1-4, with D unclear. This CDR3 region has 17 residues. Trimming shortened V by 3 bases and J by 0 bases, and 14 bases separated the two germline ends. CDR1 LGHNA and CDR2 YNFKEQ come from the germline V gene.

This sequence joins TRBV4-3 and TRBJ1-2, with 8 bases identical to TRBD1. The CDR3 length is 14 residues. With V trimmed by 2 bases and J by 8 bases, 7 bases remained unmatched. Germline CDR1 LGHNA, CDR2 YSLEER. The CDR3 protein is CASSQPDRGAGYTF. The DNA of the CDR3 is TGCGCCAGCAGCCAACCCGACAGGGGCGCCGGCTACACCTTC.

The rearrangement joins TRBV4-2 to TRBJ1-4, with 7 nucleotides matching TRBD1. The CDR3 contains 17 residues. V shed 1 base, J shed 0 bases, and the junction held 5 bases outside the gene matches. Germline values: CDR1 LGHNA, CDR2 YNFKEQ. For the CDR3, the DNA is TGTGCCAGCAGCCAAGCGGTAGGGGGCGCAACTAATGAAAAACTGTTTTTT. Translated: CASSQAVGGATNEKLFF.

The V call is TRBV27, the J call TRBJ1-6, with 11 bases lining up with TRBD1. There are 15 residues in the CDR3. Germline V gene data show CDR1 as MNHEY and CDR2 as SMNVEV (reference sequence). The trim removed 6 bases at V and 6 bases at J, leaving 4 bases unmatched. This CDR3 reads CASSTGTGGNSPLHF. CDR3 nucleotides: TGTGCCAGCAGCACCGGGACAGGGGGTAATTCACCCCTCCACTTT.

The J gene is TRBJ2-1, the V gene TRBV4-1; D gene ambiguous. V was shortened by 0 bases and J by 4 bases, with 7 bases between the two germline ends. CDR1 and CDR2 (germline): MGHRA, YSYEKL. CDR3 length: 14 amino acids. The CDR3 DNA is TGCGCCAGCAGCCAAGAAGGCAGGTACAATGAGCAGTTCTTC. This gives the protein CASSQEGRYNEQFF.

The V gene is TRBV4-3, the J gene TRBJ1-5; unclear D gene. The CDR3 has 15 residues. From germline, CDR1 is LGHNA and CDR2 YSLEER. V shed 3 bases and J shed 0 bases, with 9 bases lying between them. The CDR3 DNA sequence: TGCGCCAGCAGCCAGACCGGAGATAGCAATCAGCCCCAGCATTTT. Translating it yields CASSQTGDSNQPQHF.

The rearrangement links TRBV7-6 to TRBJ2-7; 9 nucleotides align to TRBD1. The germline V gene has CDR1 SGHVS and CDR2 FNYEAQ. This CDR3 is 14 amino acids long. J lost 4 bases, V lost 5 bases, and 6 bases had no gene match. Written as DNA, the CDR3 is TGTGCCAGCAGCACCGGGACAGGGCCATACGAGCAGTACTTC. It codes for CASSTGTGPYEQYF.

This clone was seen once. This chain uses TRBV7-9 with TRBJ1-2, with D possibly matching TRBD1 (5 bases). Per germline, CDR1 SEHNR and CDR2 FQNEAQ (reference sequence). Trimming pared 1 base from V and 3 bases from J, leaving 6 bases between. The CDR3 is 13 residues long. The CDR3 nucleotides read TGTGCCAGCAGCTTAGGGACATACTATGGCTACACCTTC. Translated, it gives CASSLGTYYGYTF.